The source of this T cell receptor (beta chain) is a study of cytomegalovirus exposure and HLA in healthy donors (dated by TCRdb to 2015 to 2018). Regarding the study in general: According to an earlier analysis of several hundred of the donors, some 180 million T cells yielded over 90 million unique TCR beta sequences and approximately 280 Gb of sequence data. The later analysis used no new phenotypic data to find candidate immune exposures, relying instead on TCR beta sequences and their occurrence across donors. In an earlier analysis of over 550 of the donors, high-throughput TCR beta sequencing was used to judge whether each TCR beta V gene segment behaved as functional or pseudogenic. HLA typing included class I and class II loci at four-digit resolution. To predict cytomegalovirus infection status, the study combined high-throughput TCR immunosequencing, statistical association of individual TCRs with disease status, and machine learning. The study profiled the T cell repertoires of hundreds of subjects by immunosequencing and related them to cytomegalovirus serostatus. The number of typed donors differed by locus: about 620-630 for A, B, C, DRB1 and DQB1; 500 to 550 for DQA1; 606 for DPA1; and around 450 for DPB1. Every discovery cohort repertoire had been produced on one sequencing platform. Because of strong linkage in the cohort, five DR-DQ haplotypes were treated as single units for association and clustering. Among over 350 genotyped donors of the cohort, an average of approximately 230,000 unique TCR beta nucleotide sequences were sequenced per donor, roughly 20% of them non-productive. About 280 gigabases of sequencing data and around 90 million unique TCR sequences made up an early release that covered approximately 700 HLA-typed donors. Alongside the repertoire data, information on donor age, sex, ethnicity and CMV serostatus was compiled. A later analysis re-examined previously published TCR beta repertoires from roughly 720 donors and added high-resolution HLA genotyping to investigate patterns of TCR occurrence. In addition to the first cohort of several hundred subjects, a separate validation cohort of 120 different subjects was used. The genetic ancestry cluster associated with self-reported Caucasian donors included over 80% of the 398 genotyped donors. The aim of the study was to test whether cataloging public T cell receptors could identify signatures of past pathogen exposure. In a later genetic analysis, genome-wide SNP genotypes for about 60% of the 666 donors were used, and that subset was treated as a discovery cohort. What the research found in general, with its limitations: In a later analysis, HLA-associated TCR beta chains were found to be more clonally expanded and to have lower generation probabilities than equally common non-associated chains. While some public TCRs were present in many individuals, most TCR sequences turned up only very rarely across donors. An association between a missense DCLRE1C variant and V-gene and J-gene trimming of TCR beta chains was found in a later genetic analysis and replicated in an independent cohort. The classifier was reported to diagnose cytomegalovirus status with high specificity and sensitivity in both the original cohort and the validation cohort. Only TCR beta chains were sequenced in this cohort, and the absence of alpha or paired-chain data limited detectable features. In a later analysis, most CMV-associated TCR beta chains were found to appear HLA-restricted, with HLA associations seemingly driven largely by CMV exposure. According to a later genetic analysis, donors in an Asian-associated ancestry cluster had fewer N-insertions in productive TCRs than the approximately 630-donor mean. A few of the identified cytomegalovirus-associated TCR beta chains were confirmed in vitro to be specific for cytomegalovirus antigens. Some IMGT-functional V segments, including TRBV6-2 and TRBV6-3, could not be told apart with the 87-base-pair reads, so those segments were excluded. Roughly uniform sequencing depth across donors was assumed in presence/absence analyses, although this assumption may not hold. Correlated functional status among segregating V segments might be attributable to linkage disequilibrium, but an unknown experimental factor could not be ruled out. An earlier analysis of roughly 570 of the donors showed that most TCR beta V segments appeared in productive rearrangements either about 90% or about 30% of the time, which broadly matched IMGT annotations. The authors suggested that the approach could potentially be generalized to other disease states and immunological phenotypes. A later analysis associated 16,951 TCR beta sequences with specific HLA alleles at a false discovery rate of 0.05. A group of highly shared sequence variants was considered likely to be a technical artifact of the sequencing pipeline. A further reported finding was that TCR beta sequences accurately predicted the HLA-A and HLA-B alleles for most subjects in the first cohort. Because some donors lacked HLA typing at each locus, the association tests relied only on the typed subset. According to a later analysis, TCR association rates differed among HLA loci, with DRB1 alleles showing the most associated TCRs and HLA-C alleles showing the fewest. Because counts were too low, under 20 rarely observed V segments, including chromosome 9 orphons, were left out of the earlier analysis of roughly 600 of the donors. The only immune exposure information available for the cohort was CMV serostatus. In the study, around 150 TCR beta chains were listed as associated with cytomegalovirus. When HLA alleles, especially DR and DQ, strongly co-occurred, attributing TCR associations to individual alleles was difficult. A later analysis reported that several top co-occurrence clusters appeared linked to parvovirus B19, influenza, CMV and Epstein-Barr virus.

The method behind the library was the immunoSEQ multiplex PCR assay. For the multiplex PCR, a mixture combining 60 forward primers for TCR Vbeta segments and 13 reverse primers for TCR Jbeta segments was used. Amplification of the CDR3 region of rearranged TCR beta genes was performed with a multiplex PCR assay on genomic DNA. The amplified TCR beta libraries were sequenced on the Illumina HiSeq System as 87-base-pair reads. Per the original workflow: In a later analysis, some 80 million unique TCR beta chains were counted across the 500 to 700 repertoires, and roughly 11 million of these chains were shared by at least two donors. Raw reads were error-corrected and collapsed into unique sequences by a nearest-neighbor algorithm in which closely related sequences were merged to remove PCR and sequencing errors. To assign V, D and J gene segments, CDR3 sequences were aligned to IMGT reference sequences. For a sequence to be retained, at least a six-nucleotide match to both a V gene segment and a J gene segment was required. Rearrangements were classified as productive when the CDR3 lacked stop codons and remained in frame with V and J, and all other rearrangements were classified as non-productive. CDR3 was defined by IMGT convention, running from the second conserved V-encoded cysteine to the conserved J-encoded phenylalanine. In an earlier analysis of just under 600 of the donors, sequences lacking an unambiguous match to a single V gene segment were excluded. In an earlier analysis of around 600 of the donors, V segments were called functional above 56.7% productive rearrangements and were called segregating when the between-donor standard deviation exceeded 5%. A statistical classification framework was developed to diagnose cytomegalovirus status using the catalog of TCR beta chain sequences. A later analysis assigned V and J genes by comparing TCR nucleotide sequences with IMGT/GENE-DB human TR gene sequences. Using the TCRdist pipeline, a later analysis assigned CDR3 sequences along with most-parsimonious VDJ recombination scenarios. A later analysis defined each TCR beta chain by its CDR3 amino acid sequence plus V-gene family, and excluded reads lacking a unique V-gene family. As a way to deal with suspected cross-contamination and a sequencing artifact, a later analysis dropped hundreds of nucleotide sequences that were highly shared and had low generation probability. For each public chain, a later analysis derived a clonal expansion index from normalized ranks of inferred template counts within each repertoire. In a later analysis, generation probabilities were computed using a VDJ recombination model fitted to out-of-frame rearrangements, and the results were checked against IGoR. In a later analysis, hypergeometric tests were used to score TCR-TCR, TCR-HLA and TCR-CMV co-occurrence, with a repertoire-size bias correction applied to TCR pairs. A later analysis estimated false discovery rates by permuting HLA or CMV assignments 20 times. In a later analysis, co-occurring TCRs were grouped using DBSCAN, and TCRdist sequence similarity was added for clustering within HLA-allele-positive subsets. Repertoires with fewer than 30,000 or more than 120,000 public chains were left out of co-occurrence clustering, as were about five repertoires with anomalous nucleotide sharing. Sourced from immuneACCESS, this table was stored by TCRdb with only in-frame sequences that have V and J called. A share of the clones is absent; for the studies checked, an unresolved V gene accounts for under half, and the remainder has no known explanation. That table furnishes V, J and clone size, whereas the DNA furnished D and trimming. The sample profile shows fewer than 150,000 clones; around 79% of them were found once. The ten largest account for 2.8% of the sample.

The CDR3 runs 15 residues from the cysteine to the phenylalanine. Of all the DNA, just the CDR3 is kept, 45 bases in frame from base 1. Looking up the germline V gene (reference sequence) yields CDR1 SSHAT and CDR2 FNYEAQ. The cohort comprised some 730 healthy bone marrow donors. Cohort members were all nominally healthy when sampled, although unrecorded immune exposures were likely present. The donor tested CMV seronegative, placing the donor among the 350 or so seronegative members of the cohort. A peripheral blood sample was provided by each donor, and peripheral blood mononuclear cells were used for TCR beta sequencing. Genomic DNA was extracted from the blood cell samples with the Qiagen DNeasy Blood Extraction Kit. In this sample, this clone turned up a few times. There is no known antigen for this receptor. The junction shows a germline mismatch at one end, possibly a read error.

The receptor was isolated from a male donor in good health and CMV-seronegative. Specimen: PBMCs. The chain links TRBV7-7 with TRBJ2-1, with TRBD2 matching 8 junction bases. The CDR3 loop reads CASSLAGSTYNEQFF. The bases are TGTGCTAGCAGCCTAGCGGGCTCTACCTACAATGAGCAGTTCTTC.